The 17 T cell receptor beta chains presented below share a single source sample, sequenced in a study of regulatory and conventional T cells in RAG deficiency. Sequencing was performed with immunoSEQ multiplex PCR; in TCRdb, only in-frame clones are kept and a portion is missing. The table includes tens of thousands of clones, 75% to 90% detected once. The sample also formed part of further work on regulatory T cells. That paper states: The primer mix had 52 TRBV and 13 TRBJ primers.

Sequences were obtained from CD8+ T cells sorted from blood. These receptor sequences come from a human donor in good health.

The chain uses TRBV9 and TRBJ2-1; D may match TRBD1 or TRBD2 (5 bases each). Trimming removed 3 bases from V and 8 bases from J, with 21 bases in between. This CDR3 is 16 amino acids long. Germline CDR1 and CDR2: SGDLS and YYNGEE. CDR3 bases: TGTGCCAGCAGCGAGGGGACCACACCCGAGGTGGATGAGCAGTTCTTC. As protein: CASSEGTTPEVDEQFF.

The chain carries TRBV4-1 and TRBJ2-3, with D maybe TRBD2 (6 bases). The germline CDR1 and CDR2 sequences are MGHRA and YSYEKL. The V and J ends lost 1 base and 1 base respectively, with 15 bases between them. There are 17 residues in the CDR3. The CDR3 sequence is CASSQGLVRGGTDTQYF. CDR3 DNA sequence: TGCGCCAGCAGCCAAGGACTAGTCCGAGGGGGCACAGATACGCAGTATTTT.

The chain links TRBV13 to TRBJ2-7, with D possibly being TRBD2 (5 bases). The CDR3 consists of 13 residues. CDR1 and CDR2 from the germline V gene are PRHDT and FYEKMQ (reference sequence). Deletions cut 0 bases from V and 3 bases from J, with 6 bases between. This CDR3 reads CASSLGRDYEQYF. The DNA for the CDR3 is TGTGCCAGCAGCTTAGGACGGGACTACGAGCAGTACTTC.

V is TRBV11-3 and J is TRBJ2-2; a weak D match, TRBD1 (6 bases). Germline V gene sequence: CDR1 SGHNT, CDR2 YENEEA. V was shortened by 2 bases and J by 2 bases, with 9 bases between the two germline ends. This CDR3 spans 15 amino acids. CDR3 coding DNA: TGTGCCAGCAGCTTATCCAGGGGTAACACCGGGGAGCTGTTTTTT. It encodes CASSLSRGNTGELFF.

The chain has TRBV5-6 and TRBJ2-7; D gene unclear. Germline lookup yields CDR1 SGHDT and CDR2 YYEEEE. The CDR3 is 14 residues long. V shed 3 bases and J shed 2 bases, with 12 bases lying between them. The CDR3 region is CASSSVNSAYEQYF. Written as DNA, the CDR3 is TGTGCCAGCAGCTCCGTAAACAGTGCCTACGAGCAGTACTTC.

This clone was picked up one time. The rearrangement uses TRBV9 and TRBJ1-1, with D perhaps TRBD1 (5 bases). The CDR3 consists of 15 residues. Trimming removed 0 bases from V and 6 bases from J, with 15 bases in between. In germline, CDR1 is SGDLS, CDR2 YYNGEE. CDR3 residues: CASSVAGGEYPEAFF. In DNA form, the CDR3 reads TGTGCCAGCAGCGTAGCGGGAGGGGAGTACCCTGAAGCTTTCTTT.

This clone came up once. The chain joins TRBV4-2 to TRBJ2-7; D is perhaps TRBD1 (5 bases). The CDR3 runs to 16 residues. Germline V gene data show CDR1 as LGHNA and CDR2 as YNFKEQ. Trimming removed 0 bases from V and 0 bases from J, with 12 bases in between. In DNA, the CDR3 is TGTGCCAGCAGCCAAGAGCAGGGCGCCCTCTCCTACGAGCAGTACTTC. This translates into CASSQEQGALSYEQYF.

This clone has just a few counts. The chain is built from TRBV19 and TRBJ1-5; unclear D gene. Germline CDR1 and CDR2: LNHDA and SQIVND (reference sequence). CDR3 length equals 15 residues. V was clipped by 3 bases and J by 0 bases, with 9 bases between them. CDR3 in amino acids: CASSMLSYSNQPQHF. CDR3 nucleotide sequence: TGTGCCAGTAGTATGCTCAGTTATAGCAATCAGCCCCAGCATTTT.

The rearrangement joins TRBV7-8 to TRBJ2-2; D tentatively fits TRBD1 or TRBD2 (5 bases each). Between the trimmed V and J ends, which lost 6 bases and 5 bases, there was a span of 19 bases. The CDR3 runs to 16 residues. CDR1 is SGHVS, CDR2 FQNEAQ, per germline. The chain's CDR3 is CASRLGETGRTGELFF. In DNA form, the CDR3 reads TGTGCCAGCAGGTTGGGGGAGACGGGTCGGACCGGGGAGCTGTTTTTT.

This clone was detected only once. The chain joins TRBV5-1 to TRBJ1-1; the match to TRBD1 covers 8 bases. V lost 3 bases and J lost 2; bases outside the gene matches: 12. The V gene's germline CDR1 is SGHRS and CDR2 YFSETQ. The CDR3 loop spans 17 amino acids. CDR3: CASSWSDRVEENTEAFF. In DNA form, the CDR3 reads TGCGCCAGCAGCTGGTCGGACAGGGTCGAAGAAAACACTGAAGCTTTCTTT.

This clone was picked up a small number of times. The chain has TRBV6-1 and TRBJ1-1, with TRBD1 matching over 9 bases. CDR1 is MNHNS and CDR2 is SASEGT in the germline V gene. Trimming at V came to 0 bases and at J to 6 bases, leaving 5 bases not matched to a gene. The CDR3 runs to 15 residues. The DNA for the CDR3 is TGTGCCAGCAGTGAAGCGACAGGGGGTCATCCTGAAGCTTTCTTT. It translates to CASSEATGGHPEAFF.

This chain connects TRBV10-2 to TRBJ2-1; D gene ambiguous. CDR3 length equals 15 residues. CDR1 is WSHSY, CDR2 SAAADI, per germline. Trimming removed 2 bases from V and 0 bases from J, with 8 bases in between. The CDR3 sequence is CASSEMRSSYNEQFF. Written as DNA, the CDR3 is TGCGCCAGCAGTGAGATGCGTAGCTCCTACAATGAGCAGTTCTTC.

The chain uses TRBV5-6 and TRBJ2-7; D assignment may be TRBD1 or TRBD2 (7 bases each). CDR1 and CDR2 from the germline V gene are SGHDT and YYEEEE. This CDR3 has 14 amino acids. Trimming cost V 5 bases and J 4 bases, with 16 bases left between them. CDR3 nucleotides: TGTGCCAGCAGAATCCAGGGGGGGTCTTACGAGCAGTACTTC. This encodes CASRIQGGSYEQYF.

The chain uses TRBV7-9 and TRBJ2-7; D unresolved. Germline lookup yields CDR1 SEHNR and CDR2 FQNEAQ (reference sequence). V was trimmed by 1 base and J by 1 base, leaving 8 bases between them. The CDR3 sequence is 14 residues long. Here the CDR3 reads CASSLGAGSYEQYF. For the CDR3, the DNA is TGTGCCAGCAGCTTAGGAGCAGGATCCTACGAGCAGTACTTC.

This CDR3 reads CASSLGQGNGYTF. The CDR3 DNA sequence: TGTGCCAGCAGCTTGGGCCAGGGGAATGGCTACACCTTC. The V and J genes are TRBV5-6 and TRBJ1-2, with a possible D match to TRBD1 (6 bases). The germline gives CDR1 SGHDT, CDR2 YYEEEE. The CDR3 spans 13 residues. The V gene lost 0 bases and the J gene lost 6 bases, with 9 bases spanning the gap.

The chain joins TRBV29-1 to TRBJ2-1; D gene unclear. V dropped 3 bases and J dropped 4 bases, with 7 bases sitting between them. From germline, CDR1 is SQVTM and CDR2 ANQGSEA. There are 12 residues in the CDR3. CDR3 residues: CSVDGWYNEQFF. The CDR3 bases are TGCAGCGTTGATGGTTGGTACAATGAGCAGTTCTTC.

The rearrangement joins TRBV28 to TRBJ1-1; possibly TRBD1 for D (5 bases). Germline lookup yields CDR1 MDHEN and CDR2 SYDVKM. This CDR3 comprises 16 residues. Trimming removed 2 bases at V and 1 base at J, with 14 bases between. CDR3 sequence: CASSLGTSWENTEAFF. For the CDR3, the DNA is TGTGCCAGCAGTTTAGGGACCTCATGGGAGAACACTGAAGCTTTCTTT.